The clone carrying this T cell receptor (beta chain) was seen a single time. The sample belongs to a study of T cell responses to AZD1222 COVID-19 vaccine. Using immunoSEQ multiplex PCR, the repertoire was profiled, and TCRdb retains in-frame clones only, with some absent. The table has fewer than 150,000 clones, 80% to 95% seen once. V gave up 5 bases and J gave up 4 bases, with 6 bases separating them. The germline V gene has CDR1 LNHNV and CDR2 YYDKDF (reference sequence). This CDR3 has 13 residues. The receptor's source is an adult in good health. The chain employs TRBV15 and TRBJ1-6; perhaps TRBD1 as D (5 bases). The specimen was peripheral blood, collected on day 0 of AZD1222 vaccination. This CDR3 reads CATSRQYNSPLHF. CDR3 bases: TGTGCCACCAGCCGACAGTATAATTCACCCCTCCACTTT.